This record covers a single T cell receptor beta chain. The record originates from a study of shared clonotypes between healthy human individuals. Data came from immunoSEQ multiplex PCR; TCRdb stores just in-frame clones and leaves some out. The table has more than 550,000 clones, over 55% seen once. Germline V gene lookup returns CDR1 WNHNN and CDR2 SYGVQD (reference sequence). CDR3 length: 17 residues. The V and J ends lost 0 bases and 1 base respectively, with 12 bases between them. This chain joins TRBV10-1 and TRBJ2-2; no reliable D call. The sample taken for sequencing was memory CD4+ T cells sorted from blood. Subset of the sample: CD45RA-negative fraction. This TCR came from a woman in her twenties or thirties in good health. This chain's CDR3 is CASSESGGLLNTGELFF. CDR3 DNA: TGCGCCAGCAGTGAGTCAGGCGGCCTCTTGAACACCGGGGAGCTGTTTTTT.